These 25 T cell receptor beta chains came from one sample sequenced in a study of PD-1 blockade in classical Hodgkin lymphoma (dated by TCRdb to 2019 to 2021). What the time point label conveys for this sample: cycle 4 day 1 (C4D1), after 6 weeks of nivolumab. Every trial patient had relapsed following autologous stem cell transplantation, and prior brentuximab vedotin exposure was what differed among cohorts A, B and C. Magnetic negative selection with a Miltenyi CD4+ T cell isolation kit was used to purify CD4+ T cells from thawed PBMCs. Receptor libraries were prepared by the immunoSEQ multiplex PCR assay. TCRdb carries this immuneACCESS record with in-frame sequences only. Its versions omit some clonotypes, under half of them owing to an unresolved V gene in the studies checked, with the rest unexplained. The sample contains over 25,000 clones, about 86% of them found a single time. The ten largest clones represent about 0.45% of the sample.

The specimen comprised CD4+ T cells from blood, sampled before the fourth cycle of nivolumab. Every receptor here comes from a human donor with classical Hodgkin lymphoma.

The chain is built from TRBV5-1 and TRBJ2-5; maybe TRBD1 (5 bases). Germline CDR1 SGHRS, CDR2 YFSETQ. With 0 bases removed from V and 4 bases from J, the gap between germline ends came to 10 bases. The CDR3 runs 14 residues. The CDR3 region is CASSLEWGAETQYF. The CDR3, as DNA: TGCGCCAGCAGCTTGGAATGGGGCGCAGAGACCCAGTACTTC.

The J gene is TRBJ2-5, the V gene TRBV18; D not certain. The germline V and J ends were trimmed by 8 bases and 7 bases, with 14 bases remaining between them. Per the germline V gene, CDR1 is KGHSH and CDR2 is LQKENI. The CDR3 contains 12 residues. In DNA, the CDR3 is TGTGCCAGCGCTGGCCCCGTAGGGACCCAGTACTTC. Its translation: CASAGPVGTQYF.

J is TRBJ2-5 and V is TRBV2, with 7 bases lining up with TRBD1. The CDR3 covers 14 residues. Per germline, CDR1 SNHLY and CDR2 FYNNEI. J gave up 0 bases and V 5 bases, and 3 bases lay outside the gene matches. CDR3 amino acids: CASSPGTDQETQYF. CDR3 nucleotide sequence: TGTGCCAGCAGTCCCGGGACAGACCAAGAGACCCAGTACTTC. Looking up the rest from reference TRBV2 and TRBJ2-5 gives the full variable domain: EPEVTQTPSHQVTQMGQEVILRCVPISNHLYFYWYRQILGQKVEFLVSFYNNEISEKSEIFDDQFSVERPDGSNFTLKIRSTKLEDSAMYFCASSPGTDQETQYFGPGTRLLVL.

This clone was detected only once. The chain uses TRBV5-1 and TRBJ2-7; no definite D call. The V end was cut by 3 bases, the J end by 2 bases, with 6 bases between. Germline-derived CDR1 and CDR2 are SGHRS and YFSETQ. The CDR3 has 12 residues. The chain's CDR3 is CASSSAAYEQYF. The DNA for the CDR3 is TGCGCCAGCAGCTCGGCAGCCTACGAGCAGTACTTC.

The chain links TRBV14 to TRBJ2-7; the D gene could be TRBD1 or TRBD2 (5 bases each). Trimming took 4 bases from V and 5 from J, leaving 24 bases between them. Germline CDR1 and CDR2: SGHDN and FVKESK. The CDR3 spans 17 residues. This CDR3 reads CASSPRDRDYFPHEQYF. CDR3 sequence (DNA): TGTGCCAGCAGCCCCCGGGACCGAGACTATTTCCCCCACGAGCAGTACTTC. Full variable domain (remainder filled in from reference TRBV14 and TRBJ2-7): EAGVTQFPSHSVIEKGQTVTLRCDPISGHDNLYWYRRVMGKEIKFLLHFVKESKQDESGMPNNRFLAERTGGTYSTLKVQPAELEDSGVYFCASSPRDRDYFPHEQYFGPGTRLTVT.

The V gene is TRBV18, the J gene TRBJ2-7; 8 bases are a match to TRBD1. The CDR3 length is 13 residues. After removal of 8 bases from V and 2 bases from J, the junction contained 5 bases not matched to a gene. CDR1 and CDR2 from the germline V gene are KGHSH and LQKENI. The CDR3 DNA is TGTGCCAGCGCACAGGGGGTGGCCTACGAGCAGTACTTC. As protein: CASAQGVAYEQYF.

V usage is TRBV30 and J usage is TRBJ1-3; weak D call: TRBD1 (5 bases). V shed 3 bases and J shed 3 bases, with 12 bases lying between them. Germline V lookup: CDR1 GTSNPN, CDR2 SVGIG (reference sequence). This CDR3 contains 14 residues. Here the CDR3 reads CAWSELGLGNTIYF. Written as DNA, the CDR3 is TGTGCCTGGAGCGAATTGGGACTTGGAAACACCATATATTTT.

The J gene is TRBJ2-7, the V gene TRBV2; possibly TRBD2 for D (6 bases). V was shortened by 3 bases and J by 7 bases, with 16 bases between the two germline ends. Germline assignment: CDR1 SNHLY and CDR2 FYNNEI. The CDR3 has 14 residues. CDR3 sequence (DNA): TGTGCCAGCAGTGAGGTCGGCAGGGCGGGGGAGCAGTACTTC. It codes for CASSEVGRAGEQYF.

This chain connects TRBV10-3 to TRBJ2-5, with TRBD1 matching over 10 bases. The CDR3 has 13 amino acids. The ends lost 8 bases at V and 7 bases at J; junction bases unmatched: 7. Germline V gives CDR1 ENHRY, CDR2 SYGVKD. CDR3 coding DNA: TGTGCCATCGGCGGGACAGGGGCGGGGACCCAGTACTTC. Protein: CAIGGTGAGTQYF.

This clone turned up a few times. V gene TRBV5-5 combines with J gene TRBJ1-2, with 10 bases aligning to TRBD1. V lost 1 base to trimming and J lost 2 bases; unmatched junction nucleotides: 2. The CDR3 contains 15 residues. CDR1 is SGHKS, CDR2 YYEKEE, per germline (reference sequence). The CDR3: CASSLLGQGNYGYTF. In DNA, the CDR3 is TGTGCCAGCAGCTTGTTGGGACAGGGGAACTATGGCTACACCTTC.

This chain connects TRBV5-4 to TRBJ2-3; no reliable D call. The CDR3 is made up of 14 amino acids. The ends were cut back, 0 bases at V and 6 bases at J, with 11 bases in the middle. Germline V CDR1 and CDR2: SGHNT, YYREEE (reference sequence). CDR3 sequence reads: CASSLGTFRDTQYF. The CDR3 bases are TGTGCCAGCAGCTTGGGGACCTTCAGGGATACGCAGTATTTT.

The rearrangement links TRBV5-6 to TRBJ2-2; D is possibly TRBD1 (6 bases). The CDR3 contains 14 residues. V dropped 6 bases and J dropped 0 bases, with 9 bases sitting between them. The germline CDR1 and CDR2 sequences are SGHDT and YYEEEE. In DNA form, the CDR3 reads TGTGCCAGCAAAGGACAGACGAACACCGGGGAGCTGTTTTTT. It codes for CASKGQTNTGELFF.

The chain has TRBV6-5 and TRBJ2-1; TRBD2 is a possible D gene (6 bases). V was trimmed by 2 bases and J by 3 bases, leaving 11 bases between them. The CDR3 runs to 15 residues. Germline CDR1 reads MNHEY; CDR2 reads SVGAGI. The CDR3 nucleotides are TGTGCCAGCAGTTACATAGCGGACTTCTACAATGAGCAGTTCTTC. Translation: CASSYIADFYNEQFF.

The genes are TRBV4-1 and TRBJ2-4, with D possibly matching TRBD1 (5 bases). Trimming removed 1 base at V and 0 bases at J, with 13 bases between. CDR1 is MGHRA, CDR2 YSYEKL, per germline. This CDR3 is 17 amino acids long. The CDR3 is CASSQGTLELAKNIQYF. The CDR3 region has the DNA TGCGCCAGCAGCCAAGGGACATTGGAACTAGCCAAAAACATTCAGTACTTC.

The gene calls are TRBV6-5 and TRBJ2-2; TRBD2 might be the D (6 bases). Trimming removed 2 bases from V and 3 bases from J, with 7 bases in between. Germline V gives CDR1 MNHEY, CDR2 SVGAGI. This CDR3 has 14 residues. The CDR3 sequence is CASSYPSDTGELFF. For the CDR3, the DNA is TGTGCCAGCAGTTACCCTAGCGACACCGGGGAGCTGTTTTTT.

The chain joins TRBV5-1 to TRBJ1-5; D not resolved. Germline V CDR1 and CDR2: SGHRS, YFSETQ. Trimming stripped 0 bases from V and 3 bases from J, with 10 bases between. CDR3 length: 15 residues. The CDR3 nucleotides read TGCGCCAGCAGCTTGGATGGCCAATTCAATCAGCCCCAGCATTTT. It encodes CASSLDGQFNQPQHF.

The V gene is TRBV7-6, the J gene TRBJ2-7, with TRBD1 identical over 9 bases. Germline-derived CDR1 and CDR2 are SGHVS and FNYEAQ. Losses at the gene ends were 1 base for V and 3 bases for J; bases not matched to a gene: 10. The CDR3 is made up of 17 amino acids. The CDR3 loop is CASSLDPGTGLLYEQYF. CDR3 sequence (DNA): TGTGCCAGCAGCTTAGACCCCGGGACAGGGCTCCTCTACGAGCAGTACTTC.

V and J are TRBV5-1 and TRBJ2-3, with a weak D call TRBD2 (7 bases). Germline CDR1 SGHRS, CDR2 YFSETQ. The germline V and J ends were trimmed by 5 bases and 1 base, with 11 bases remaining between them. CDR3 size: 14 residues. CDR3 nucleotides: TGCGCCAGCAGGAGGGGGAGGGGCACAGATACGCAGTATTTT. Its protein product is CASRRGRGTDTQYF.

This chain links TRBV7-9 with TRBJ2-7; weak D call: TRBD1 (5 bases). Germline V CDR1 and CDR2: SEHNR, FQNEAQ (reference sequence). The ends were cut back, 0 bases at V and 2 bases at J, with 11 bases in the middle. CDR3 length: 15 amino acids. The CDR3 bases are TGTGCCAGCAGCTTAGCTGGTAGGGGTCCCTACGAGCAGTACTTC. This translates into CASSLAGRGPYEQYF.

This clone was observed a handful of times. The chain has TRBV5-4 and TRBJ1-3, with D hard to call. Deletions cut 4 bases from V and 4 bases from J, with 15 bases between. The CDR3 has 15 residues. Germline V CDR1 and CDR2: SGHNT, YYREEE (reference sequence). The CDR3, as DNA: TGTGCCAGCAGCCACCACCGAGGGTCCGGAAACACCATATATTTT. It specifies CASSHHRGSGNTIYF.

Worth noting for this clone: A read error may account for a junction end that differs from germline. The CDR3 DNA follows: TGCAGTGCCAGAGGGGATACGCAGTATTTT. It specifies CSARGDTQYF. The chain combines TRBV20-1 with TRBJ2-3, with D perhaps TRBD2 (5 bases). CDR1 is DFQATT and CDR2 is SNEGSKA in the germline V gene (reference sequence). The CDR3 totals 10 residues.

The chain links TRBV5-4 to TRBJ2-2; D remains ambiguous. Germline assignment: CDR1 SGHNT and CDR2 YYREEE (reference sequence). Trimming took off 2 bases at V and 3 bases at J, with 5 bases between the two ends. The CDR3 has 13 amino acids. CDR3 protein: CASSFRDTGELFF. The CDR3 region has the DNA TGTGCCAGCAGCTTTCGTGACACCGGGGAGCTGTTTTTT. Looking up the rest from reference TRBV5-4 and TRBJ2-2 gives the full variable domain: ETGVTQSPTHLIKTRGQQVTLRCSSQSGHNTVSWYQQALGQGPQFIFQYYREEENGRGNFPPRFSGLQFPNYSSELNVNALELDDSALYLCASSFRDTGELFFGEGSRLTVL.

The CDR3 reads CASSFVASSYNEQFF. The DNA of the CDR3 is TGTGCCAGCAGTTTCGTAGCGAGCTCCTACAATGAGCAGTTCTTC. The chain joins TRBV6-6 to TRBJ2-1; weak D call: TRBD2 (5 bases). Germline CDR1 and CDR2: MNHNY and SVGAGI (reference sequence). V dropped 4 bases and J dropped 0 bases, with 10 bases sitting between them. The CDR3 is 15 amino acids.

The chain uses TRBV27 and TRBJ1-2; D not certain. The V and J ends lost 5 bases and 4 bases respectively, with 20 bases between them. From germline, CDR1 is MNHEY and CDR2 SMNVEV (reference sequence). The CDR3 length is 16 residues. As DNA, the CDR3 is TGTGCCAGCAGTCCCCACTTACAGCTCCGGAGCTATGGCTACACCTTC. This sequence encodes CASSPHLQLRSYGYTF.

The gene calls are TRBV15 and TRBJ1-5; no clear D. Germline values: CDR1 LNHNV, CDR2 YYDKDF (reference sequence). The CDR3 is made up of 15 amino acids. The V and J ends lost 0 bases and 1 base respectively, with 7 bases between them. CDR3 sequence reads: CATSRELGSNQPQHF. Written as DNA, the CDR3 is TGTGCCACCAGCAGAGAATTGGGGAGCAATCAGCCCCAGCATTTT.